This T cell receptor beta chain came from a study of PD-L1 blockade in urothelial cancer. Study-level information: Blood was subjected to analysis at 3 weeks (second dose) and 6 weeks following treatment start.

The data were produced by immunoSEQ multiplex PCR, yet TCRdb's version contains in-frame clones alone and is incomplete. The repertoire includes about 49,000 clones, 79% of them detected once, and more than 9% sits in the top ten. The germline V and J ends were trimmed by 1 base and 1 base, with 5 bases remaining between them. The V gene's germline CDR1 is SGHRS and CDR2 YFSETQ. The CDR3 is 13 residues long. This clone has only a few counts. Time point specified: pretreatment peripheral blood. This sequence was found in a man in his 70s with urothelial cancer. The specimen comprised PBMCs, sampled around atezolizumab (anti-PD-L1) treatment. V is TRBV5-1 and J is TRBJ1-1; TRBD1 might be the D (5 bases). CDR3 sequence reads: CASSLTGNTEAFF. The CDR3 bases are TGCGCCAGCAGCTTGACAGGGAACACTGAAGCTTTCTTT.